The rows below give T cell receptor beta chains drawn from one sample of a study of OX40 agonist ivuxolimab in advanced cancers. Generated by immunoSEQ multiplex PCR, the TCRdb table keeps only in-frame clones and is missing some. The table includes about 60,000 clones, roughly 92% detected once. The source material was CD4+ or CD8+ T cells sorted from blood, sampled in a trial of the OX40 agonist ivuxolimab. These receptors were obtained from an adult with an advanced solid tumor such as melanoma, head and neck, liver or kidney cancer. Each CDR3 is given with its conserved first and last residue. D genes are given only for firm matches. Size is stated for part of the rows, as once, few or many counts, or as a class when the clone is expanded.

-,TRBJ2-2,TRBV7-9,-,CASRGGSGELFF,TGTGCCAGCAGAGGTGGGTCCGGGGAGCTGTTTTTT
-,TRBJ1-5,TRBV19,-,CASSREGQPQHF,TGTGCCAGTAGTAGGGAGGGGCAGCCCCAGCATTTT
TRBD2,TRBJ2-2,TRBV27,-,CASSLGGGTGELFF,TGTGCCAGCAGTTTAGGCGGGGGAACCGGGGAGCTGTTTTTT
-,TRBJ2-1,TRBV7-2,-,CASSPIGGGNEQFF,TGTGCCAGCAGCCCCATAGGGGGGGGCAATGAGCAGTTCTTC
TRBD2,TRBJ2-3,TRBV23-1,once,CASSPSQTSGRTDTQYF,TGCGCCAGCAGTCCATCACAAACTAGCGGGAGGACAGATACGCAGTATTTT
-,TRBJ2-1,TRBV9,-,CASSGTLGSYNEQFF,TGTGCCAGCAGCGGGACCCTCGGCTCCTACAATGAGCAGTTCTTC
TRBD2,TRBJ2-7,TRBV9,-,CASSVLASGLPPHYEQYF,TGTGCCAGCAGCGTTCTAGCTAGCGGGCTTCCTCCACACTACGAGCAGTACTTC
-,TRBJ1-2,TRBV7-3,-,CASSLDSNYGYTF,TGTGCCAGCAGCTTGGACAGTAACTATGGCTACACCTTC
-,TRBJ1-1,TRBV4-3,once,CASMGGSSEAFF,TGCGCCAGCATGGGGGGCTCATCTGAAGCTTTCTTT
-,TRBJ2-7,TRBV12-2,-,CASRSHHYEQYF,TGTGCAAGTCGCTCGCACCACTACGAGCAGTACTTC
TRBD2,TRBJ2-7,TRBV11-3,-,CASSLGGGSPYEQYF,TGTGCCAGCAGCTTAGGAGGCGGGAGCCCCTACGAGCAGTACTTC
-,TRBJ1-4,TRBV7-9,few,CASSLLTPTRDEKLFF,TGTGCCAGCAGCTTATTGACTCCAACCAGAGACGAAAAACTGTTTTTT
-,TRBJ2-5,TRBV4-2,-,CASSQDGPTGLRETQYF,TGTGCCAGCAGCCAAGATGGGCCAACGGGACTGAGGGAGACCCAGTACTTC
-,TRBJ1-5,TRBV9,-,CASSRGGATGNQPQHF,TGTGCCAGCAGCCGGGGGGGCGCGACGGGCAATCAGCCCCAGCATTTT
-,TRBJ2-3,TRBV7-2,-,CASSLGSRADTQYF,TGTGCCAGCAGCTTAGGTAGTAGGGCAGATACGCAGTATTTT
TRBD2,TRBJ2-7,TRBV6-5,-,CASSYSYTSGTYEQYF,TGTGCCAGCAGTTACTCGTATACTAGCGGGACCTACGAGCAGTACTTC
-,TRBJ1-1,TRBV7-8,-,CASSSSRGTISTEAFF,TGTGCCAGCAGCTCTTCCCGCGGGACAATCAGCACTGAAGCTTTCTTT
-,TRBJ2-7,TRBV27,-,CASSSFGSYEQYF,TGTGCCAGCAGCTCCTTTGGGTCCTACGAGCAGTACTTC
-,TRBJ1-1,TRBV14,-,CASSQGLGSGEAFF,TGTGCCAGCAGCCAAGGGTTAGGTTCTGGTGAAGCTTTCTTT
-,TRBJ2-7,TRBV27,-,CASSYSWKGLYEQYF,TGTGCCAGCAGTTACTCGTGGAAAGGCCTCTACGAGCAGTACTTC
-,TRBJ2-7,TRBV6-5,-,CASVGIGVHEQYF,TGTGCCAGTGTTGGCATTGGCGTCCACGAGCAGTACTTC
-,TRBJ1-1,TRBV5-1,-,CASSSRGVSEAFF,TGCGCCAGCAGCTCAAGAGGGGTATCTGAAGCTTTCTTT
-,TRBJ1-3,TRBV9,once,CASSLDDLGNTIYF,TGTGCCAGCAGCCTGGACGATTTAGGAAACACCATATATTTT
TRBD2,TRBJ2-1,TRBV14,-,CASSPFGLAGDEQFF,TGTGCCAGCAGCCCCTTTGGACTAGCGGGAGATGAGCAGTTCTTC
TRBD2,TRBJ2-7,TRBV4-1,-,CASSHVLAGSSYEQYF,TGCGCCAGCAGCCATGTACTAGCGGGCAGCTCCTACGAGCAGTACTTC
-,TRBJ2-3,TRBV6-4,-,CASSDSPRADTQYF,TGTGCCAGCAGTGACTCGCCAAGAGCCGATACGCAGTATTTT
TRBD1,TRBJ2-5,TRBV30,-,CAWGALDRGIGETQYF,TGTGCCTGGGGAGCTTTGGACAGGGGAATTGGAGAGACCCAGTACTTC
TRBD2,TRBJ2-7,TRBV5-1,once,CANKGGRGHEQYF,TGCGCCAATAAGGGCGGGAGAGGCCACGAGCAGTACTTC
-,TRBJ1-2,TRBV7-9,-,CASSRSERLGGYTF,TGTGCCAGCAGCCGCTCGGAGAGACTGGGCGGCTACACCTTC
-,TRBJ1-5,TRBV13,-,CASSSTLNEPQHF,TGTGCCAGCAGCTCTACCCTTAATGAGCCCCAGCATTTT
-,TRBJ2-5,TRBV6-6,-,CASSPSKFSATQYF,TGTGCCAGCAGTCCTTCTAAGTTCTCGGCGACCCAGTACTTC
-,TRBJ1-1,TRBV2,-,CAVSGDLAGNTEAFF,TGTGCCGTCTCAGGTGACCTTGCAGGGAACACTGAAGCTTTCTTT
-,TRBJ2-1,TRBV7-9,-,CASSLDMGSNEQFF,TGTGCCAGCAGCTTAGATATGGGTTCTAATGAGCAGTTCTTC
TRBD1,TRBJ1-1,TRBV19,-,CASIVVKWDRGKTHTEAFF,TGTGCCAGTATAGTAGTAAAGTGGGACAGGGGGAAGACCCACACTGAAGCTTTCTTT
-,TRBJ2-7,TRBV28,-,CASTQGWTENSEQYF,TGTGCCAGCACGCAGGGGTGGACAGAGAACTCCGAGCAGTACTTC
TRBD1,TRBJ1-1,TRBV16,once,CASSQYQGAEAFF,TGTGCCAGCAGCCAATATCAGGGGGCGGAAGCTTTCTTT
-,TRBJ2-7,TRBV6-1,-,CASSEEGYAGSYEQYF,TGTGCCAGCAGTGAAGAAGGGTACGCGGGATCCTACGAGCAGTACTTC
-,TRBJ2-2,TRBV5-1,once,CASSLSLDLLANTGELFF,TGCGCCAGCAGCTTATCGTTGGATCTCCTCGCGAACACCGGGGAGCTGTTTTTT
-,TRBJ2-2,TRBV11-2,-,CASSQGLTGELFF,TGTGCCAGCAGCCAGGGACTTACCGGGGAGCTGTTTTTT
TRBD2,TRBJ2-7,TRBV4-3,once,CASSQDLSSGSYEQYF,TGCGCCAGCAGCCAAGACTTGTCTAGCGGGAGCTACGAGCAGTACTTC
TRBD2,TRBJ2-7,TRBV7-6,-,CASSTIAGGMGEQYF,TGTGCCAGCAGCACGATAGCGGGTGGGATGGGCGAGCAGTACTTC
TRBD1,TRBJ2-2,TRBV4-3,many,CASSQARDRGKVGELFF,TGCGCCAGCAGCCAAGCCCGGGACAGGGGAAAGGTCGGGGAGCTGTTTTTT
-,TRBJ2-1,TRBV27,-,CASSLYGEMNNEQFF,TGTGCCAGCAGTTTATATGGGGAAATGAACAATGAGCAGTTCTTC
-,TRBJ2-1,TRBV19,once,CASSIVVTNEQFF,TGTGCCAGTAGTATAGTAGTGACGAATGAGCAGTTCTTC
-,TRBJ2-3,TRBV9,-,CASSPNRGDTQYF,TGTGCCAGCAGCCCTAACAGAGGAGATACGCAGTATTTT
-,TRBJ2-5,TRBV9,-,CASSTGQTQYF,TGTGCCAGCAGCACGGGGCAGACCCAGTACTTC